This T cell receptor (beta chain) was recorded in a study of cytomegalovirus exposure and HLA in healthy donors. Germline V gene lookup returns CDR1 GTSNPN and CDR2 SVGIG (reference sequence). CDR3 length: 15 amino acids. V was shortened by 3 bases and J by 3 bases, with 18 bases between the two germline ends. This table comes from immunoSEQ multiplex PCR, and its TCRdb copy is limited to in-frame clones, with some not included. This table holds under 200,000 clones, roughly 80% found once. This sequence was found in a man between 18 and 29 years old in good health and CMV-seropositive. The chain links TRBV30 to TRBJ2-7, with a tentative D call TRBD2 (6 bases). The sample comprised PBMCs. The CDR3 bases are TGTGCCTGGAGAGATAAGACTAGATTTGGCTACGAGCAGTACTTC. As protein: CAWRDKTRFGYEQYF.